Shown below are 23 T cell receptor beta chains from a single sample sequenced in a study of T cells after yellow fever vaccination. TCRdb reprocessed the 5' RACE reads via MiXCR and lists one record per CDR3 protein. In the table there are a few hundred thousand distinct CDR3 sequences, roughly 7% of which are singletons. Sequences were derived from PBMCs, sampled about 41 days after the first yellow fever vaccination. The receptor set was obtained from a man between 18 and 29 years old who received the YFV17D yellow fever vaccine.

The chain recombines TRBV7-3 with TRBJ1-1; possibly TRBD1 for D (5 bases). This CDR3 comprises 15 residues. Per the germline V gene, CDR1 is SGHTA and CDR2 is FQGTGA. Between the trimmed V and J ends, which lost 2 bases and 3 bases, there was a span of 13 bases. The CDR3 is CASSLGAGDHTEAFF. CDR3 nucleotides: TGTGCCAGCAGCTTAGGGGCTGGGGACCACACTGAAGCTTTCTTT. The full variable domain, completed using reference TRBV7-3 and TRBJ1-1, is GAGVSQTPSNKVTEKGKYVELRCDPISGHTALYWYRQSLGQGPEFLIYFQGTGAADDSGLPNDRFFAVRPEGSVSTLKIQRTERGDSAVYLCASSLGAGDHTEAFFGQGTRLTVV.

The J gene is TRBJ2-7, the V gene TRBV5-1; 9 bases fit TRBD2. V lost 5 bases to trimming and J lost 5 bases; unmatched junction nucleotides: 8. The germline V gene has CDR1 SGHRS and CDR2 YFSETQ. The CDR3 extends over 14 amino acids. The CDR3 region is CASRQRGVNNEQYV. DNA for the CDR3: TGCGCCAGCAGGCAGCGGGGGGTAAACAACGAGCAGTACGTC.

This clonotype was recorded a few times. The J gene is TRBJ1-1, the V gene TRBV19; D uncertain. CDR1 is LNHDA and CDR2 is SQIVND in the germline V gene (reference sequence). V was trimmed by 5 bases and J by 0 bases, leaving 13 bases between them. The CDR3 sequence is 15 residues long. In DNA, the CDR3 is TGTGCCAGTAGTTTGGCAGGTTGGATGAACACTGAAGCTTTCTTT. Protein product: CASSLAGWMNTEAFF.

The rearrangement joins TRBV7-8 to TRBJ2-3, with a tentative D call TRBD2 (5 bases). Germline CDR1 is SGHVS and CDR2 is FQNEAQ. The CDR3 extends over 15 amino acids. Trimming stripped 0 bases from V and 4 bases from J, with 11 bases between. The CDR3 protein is CASSLASPEADTQYF. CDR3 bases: TGTGCCAGCAGCTTAGCGTCGCCGGAGGCAGATACGCAGTATTTT.

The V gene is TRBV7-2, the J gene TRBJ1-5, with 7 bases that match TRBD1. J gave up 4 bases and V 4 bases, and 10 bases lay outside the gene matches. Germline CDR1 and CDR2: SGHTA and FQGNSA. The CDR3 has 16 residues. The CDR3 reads CASSSAPTGWNQPQHF. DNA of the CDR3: TGTGCCAGCAGCTCAGCCCCGACAGGGTGGAATCAGCCCCAGCATTTT.

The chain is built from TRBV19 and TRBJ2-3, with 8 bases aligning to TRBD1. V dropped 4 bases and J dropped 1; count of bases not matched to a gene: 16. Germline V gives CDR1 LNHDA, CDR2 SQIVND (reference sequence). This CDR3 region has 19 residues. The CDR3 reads CASSTTRIWTGSGTDTQYF. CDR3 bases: TGTGCCAGTAGTACTACCCGCATCTGGACAGGGTCTGGCACAGATACGCAGTATTTT.

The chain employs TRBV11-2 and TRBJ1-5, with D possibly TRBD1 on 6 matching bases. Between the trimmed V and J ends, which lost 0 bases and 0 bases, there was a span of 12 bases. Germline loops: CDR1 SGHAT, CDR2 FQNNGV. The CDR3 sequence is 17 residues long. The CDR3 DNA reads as TGTGCCAGCAGCTTAGAGGCAGGGGTTCTTAGCAATCAGCCCCAGCATTTT. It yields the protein CASSLEAGVLSNQPQHF.

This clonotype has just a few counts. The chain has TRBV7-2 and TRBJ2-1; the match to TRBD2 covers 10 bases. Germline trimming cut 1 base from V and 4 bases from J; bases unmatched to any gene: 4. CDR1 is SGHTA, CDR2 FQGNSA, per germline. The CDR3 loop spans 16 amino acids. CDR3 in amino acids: CASSLGDSGGYNEQFF. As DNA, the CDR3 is TGTGCCAGCAGCTTAGGTGATAGCGGGGGGTACAATGAGCAGTTCTTC.

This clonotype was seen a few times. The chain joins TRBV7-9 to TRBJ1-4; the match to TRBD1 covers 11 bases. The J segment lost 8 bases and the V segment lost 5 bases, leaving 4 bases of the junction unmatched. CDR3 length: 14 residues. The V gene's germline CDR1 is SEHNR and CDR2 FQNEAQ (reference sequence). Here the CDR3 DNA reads TGTGCCAGCAGCATGGGACAGGGGGAAGAAAAACTGTTTTTT. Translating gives CASSMGQGEEKLFF.

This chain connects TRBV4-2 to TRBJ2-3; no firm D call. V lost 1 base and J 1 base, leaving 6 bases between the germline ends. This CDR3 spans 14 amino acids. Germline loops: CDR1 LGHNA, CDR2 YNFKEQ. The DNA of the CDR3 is TGTGCCAGCAGCCAAGCCACCGGCACAGATACGCAGTATTTT. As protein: CASSQATGTDTQYF.

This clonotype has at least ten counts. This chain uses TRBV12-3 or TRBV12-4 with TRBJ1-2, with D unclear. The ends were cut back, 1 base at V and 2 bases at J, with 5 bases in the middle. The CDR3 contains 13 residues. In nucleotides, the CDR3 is TGTGCCAGCAGTTTAGTAGGGAACTATGGCTACACCTTC. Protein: CASSLVGNYGYTF.

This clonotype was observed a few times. CDR3 in DNA: TGCAGCGTTGAAGATCGACAGCACTCTGGGGCCAACGTCCTGACTTTC. Its protein product is CSVEDRQHSGANVLTF. The gene calls are TRBV29-1 and TRBJ2-6, with D perhaps TRBD1 (5 bases). V shed 0 bases and J shed 0 bases, with 9 bases lying between them. This CDR3 is built from 16 residues. CDR1 is SQVTM and CDR2 is ANQGSEA in the germline V gene.

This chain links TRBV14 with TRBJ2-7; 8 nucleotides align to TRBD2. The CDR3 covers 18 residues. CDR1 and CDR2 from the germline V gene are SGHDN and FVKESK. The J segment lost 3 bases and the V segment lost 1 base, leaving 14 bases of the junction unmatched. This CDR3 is CASSQGPRGTRGDYEQYV. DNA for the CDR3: TGTGCCAGCAGCCAAGGGCCTCGAGGGACTAGAGGGGACTACGAGCAGTACGTC.

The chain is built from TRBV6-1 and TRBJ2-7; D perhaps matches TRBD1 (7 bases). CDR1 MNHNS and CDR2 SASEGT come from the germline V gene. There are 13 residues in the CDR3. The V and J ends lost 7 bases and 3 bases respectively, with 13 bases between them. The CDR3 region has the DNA TGTGCCAGCAAGCGCGGGGACAGCTACGAGCAGTACTTC. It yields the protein CASKRGDSYEQYF.

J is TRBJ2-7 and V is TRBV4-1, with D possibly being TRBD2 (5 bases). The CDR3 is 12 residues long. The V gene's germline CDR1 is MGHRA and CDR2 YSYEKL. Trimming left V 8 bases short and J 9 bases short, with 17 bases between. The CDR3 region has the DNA TGCGCCAGCGGAAGGGAGTTGGGAGTGCAGTACTTC. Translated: CASGRELGVQYF.

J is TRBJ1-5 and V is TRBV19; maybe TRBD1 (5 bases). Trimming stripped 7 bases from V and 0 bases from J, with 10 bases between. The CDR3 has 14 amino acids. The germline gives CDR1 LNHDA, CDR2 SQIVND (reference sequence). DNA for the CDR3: TGTGCCAGTATTGGGGCAGATAGCAATCAGCCCCAGCATTTT. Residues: CASIGADSNQPQHF. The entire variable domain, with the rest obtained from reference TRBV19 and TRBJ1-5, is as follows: DGGITQSPKYLFRKEGQNVTLSCEQNLNHDAMYWYRQDPGQGLRLIYYSQIVNDFQKGDIAEGYSVSREKKESFPLTVTSAQKNPTAFYLCASIGADSNQPQHFGDGTRLSIL.

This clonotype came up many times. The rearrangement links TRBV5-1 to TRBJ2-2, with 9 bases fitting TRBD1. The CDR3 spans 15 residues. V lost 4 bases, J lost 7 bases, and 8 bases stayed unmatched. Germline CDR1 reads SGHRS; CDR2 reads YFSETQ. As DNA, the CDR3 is TGCGCCAGCAGCGACCCAACAGGGGGCCTCGGGGAGCTGTTTTTT. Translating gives CASSDPTGGLGELFF.

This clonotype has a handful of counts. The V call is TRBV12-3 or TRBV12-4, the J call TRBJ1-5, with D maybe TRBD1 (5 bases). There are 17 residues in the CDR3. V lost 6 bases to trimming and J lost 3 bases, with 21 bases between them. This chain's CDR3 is CASRSPSGGGDNQPQHF. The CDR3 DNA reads TGTGCCAGCAGAAGCCCGTCGGGGGGTGGCGACAATCAGCCCCAGCATTTT.

CDR3 in DNA: TGTGCCAGCAGCTCCAGCCCTTTAGCGGGGCGCACAGATACGCAGTATTTT. Translated: CASSSSPLAGRTDTQYF. The V gene is TRBV11-2, the J gene TRBJ2-3, with TRBD2 matching 8 bases. This CDR3 is 17 amino acids long. Germline V gene data show CDR1 as SGHAT and CDR2 as FQNNGV. J was trimmed by 1 base and V by 4 bases; bases with no gene match: 10.

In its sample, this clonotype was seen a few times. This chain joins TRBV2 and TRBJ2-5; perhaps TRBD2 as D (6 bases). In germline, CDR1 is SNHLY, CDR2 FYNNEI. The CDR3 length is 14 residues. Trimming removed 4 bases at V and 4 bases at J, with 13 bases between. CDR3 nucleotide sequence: TGTGCCAGCAGTGGGGTTAGCGGAGGAGAGACCCAGTACTTC. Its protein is CASSGVSGGETQYF.

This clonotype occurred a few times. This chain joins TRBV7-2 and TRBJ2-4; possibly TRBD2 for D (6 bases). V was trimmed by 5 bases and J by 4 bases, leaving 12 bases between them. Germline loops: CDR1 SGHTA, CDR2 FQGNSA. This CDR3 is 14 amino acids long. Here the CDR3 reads CASSLGGEKNIQYF. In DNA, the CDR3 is TGTGCCAGCAGCCTAGGCGGGGAGAAAAACATTCAGTACTTC.

The CDR3 region has the DNA TGTGCCAGCAGCCAAGACAGGCAGCGGGGGGTCAATGAGCAGTTCTTC. Protein product: CASSQDRQRGVNEQFF. V and J are TRBV4-2 and TRBJ2-1, with 9 positions matching TRBD2. This CDR3 contains 16 residues. Germline CDR1 LGHNA, CDR2 YNFKEQ. Losses at the gene ends were 0 bases for V and 6 bases for J; bases not matched to a gene: 6.

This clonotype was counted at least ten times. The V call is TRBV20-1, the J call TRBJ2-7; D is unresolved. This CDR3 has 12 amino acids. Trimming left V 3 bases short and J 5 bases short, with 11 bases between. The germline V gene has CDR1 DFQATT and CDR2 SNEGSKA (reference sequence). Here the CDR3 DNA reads TGCAGTGCTAGGTCTTATCGCCACGAGCAGTACTTC. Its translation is CSARSYRHEQYF.